The 23 T cell receptor beta chains listed next were all sequenced from one sample in a study of T cell changes during pregnancy in multiple sclerosis. This table comes from immunoSEQ multiplex PCR, and its TCRdb copy is limited to in-frame clones, with some not included. The table shows some 59,000 clones, with about 90% occurring only once. The source material was peripheral blood, sampled in the third trimester of pregnancy. The receptor set was obtained from a female donor in good health, enrolled as a control in a pregnancy study.

This chain links TRBV5-1 with TRBJ2-2, with 7 bases lining up with TRBD2. The CDR3 loop spans 18 amino acids. CDR1 is SGHRS and CDR2 is YFSETQ in the germline V gene. With V trimmed by 2 bases and J by 4 bases, 14 bases remained unmatched. The DNA for the CDR3 is TGCGCCAGCAGCTTTCATGCCCCCGGCGGGAGTATCACCGGGGAGCTGTTTTTT. Translation gives CASSFHAPGGSITGELFF. Drawing the rest from reference TRBV5-1 and TRBJ2-2, the complete variable domain is KAGVTQTPRYLIKTRGQQVTLSCSPISGHRSVSWYQQTPGQGLQFLFEYFSETQRNKGNFPGRFSGRQFSNSRSEMNVSTLELGDSALYLCASSFHAPGGSITGELFFGEGSRLTVL.

The chain is built from TRBV15 and TRBJ2-7; D may be TRBD1 (6 bases). The ends were cut back, 0 bases at V and 3 bases at J, with 15 bases in the middle. CDR1 LNHNV and CDR2 YYDKDF come from the germline V gene (reference sequence). The CDR3 sequence is 16 residues long. The CDR3: CATSRDPRQVDYEQYF. Written as DNA, the CDR3 is TGTGCCACCAGCAGAGATCCAAGACAGGTGGACTACGAGCAGTACTTC.

This CDR3 is CASIEGTGELFF. The DNA for the CDR3 is TGTGCCAGCATCGAGGGAACCGGGGAGCTGTTTTTT. The chain combines TRBV2 with TRBJ2-2, with TRBD2 as a possible D gene (5 bases). The ends were cut back, 7 bases at V and 5 bases at J, with 8 bases in the middle. CDR1 and CDR2 (germline): SNHLY, FYNNEI. The CDR3 is made up of 12 amino acids.

The V gene is TRBV19, the J gene TRBJ2-1, with 8 positions matching TRBD2. Germline CDR1 LNHDA, CDR2 SQIVND (reference sequence). There are 17 residues in the CDR3. J was trimmed by 7 bases and V by 4 bases; bases with no gene match: 15. Written as DNA, the CDR3 is TGTGCCAGTAGTAGGGGTTTGGAGCGGGGGTATGGTAATGAGCAGTTCTTC. This sequence encodes CASSRGLERGYGNEQFF.

The chain is built from TRBV7-6 and TRBJ1-5, with a possible D match to TRBD1 (6 bases). V lost 2 bases, J lost 1 base, and 9 bases lay in between. Germline CDR1 and CDR2: SGHVS and FNYEAQ. CDR3 length equals 15 residues. In DNA, the CDR3 is TGTGCCAGCAGCTTATCAGGGGAGAGCAATCAGCCCCAGCATTTT. This codes for CASSLSGESNQPQHF.

The table lists this clone with a few counts. The genes are TRBV5-8 and TRBJ1-5; 10 nucleotides align to TRBD1. The CDR3 has 15 residues. From germline, CDR1 is SGHTS and CDR2 YDEGEE. J gave up 7 bases and V 3 bases, and 7 bases lay outside the gene matches. The CDR3 reads CASSSGQGTGQPQHF. The CDR3 DNA reads as TGTGCCAGCAGCTCGGGACAGGGGACGGGGCAGCCCCAGCATTTT.

V and J are TRBV27 and TRBJ2-4; 8 bases align to TRBD1. Germline lookup yields CDR1 MNHEY and CDR2 SMNVEV (reference sequence). The V segment lost 1 base and the J segment 4 bases; nucleotides outside the gene matches: 6. This CDR3 spans 16 amino acids. CDR3 DNA sequence: TGTGCCAGCAGTTTATATGCCGGACAGGGTAAAAACATTCAGTACTTC. This encodes CASSLYAGQGKNIQYF.

The rearrangement joins TRBV2 to TRBJ1-2; 8 bases are a match to TRBD1. The CDR3 is made up of 15 amino acids. V lost 4 bases, J lost 2 bases, and 6 bases stayed unmatched. Germline loops: CDR1 SNHLY, CDR2 FYNNEI. In nucleotides, the CDR3 is TGTGCCAGCAGTGGGAGCAGGGGGCTGAACTATGGCTACACCTTC. This sequence encodes CASSGSRGLNYGYTF.

The CDR3 coding sequence is TGTGCCAGCAGCTTACGGCGGGGGCGGTGGAATGAGCAGTTCTTC. Amino acids: CASSLRRGRWNEQFF. The chain has TRBV7-9 and TRBJ2-1; D possibly corresponds to TRBD2 (7 bases). The CDR3 runs 15 residues. Germline V gives CDR1 SEHNR, CDR2 FQNEAQ (reference sequence). Trimming took 2 bases from V and 7 from J, leaving 15 bases between them.

The chain joins TRBV5-1 to TRBJ2-2; 8 bases align to TRBD2. CDR3 size: 14 residues. The junction had 6 bases not matched to a gene; V was cut back by 5 bases and J by 6 bases. Germline lookup yields CDR1 SGHRS and CDR2 YFSETQ. The CDR3: CASRMIAGSGELFF. CDR3 coding DNA: TGCGCCAGCAGAATGATAGCGGGATCCGGGGAGCTGTTTTTT.

This chain uses TRBV29-1 with TRBJ1-1; 8 bases match TRBD1. CDR3 length: 12 amino acids. The germline gives CDR1 SQVTM, CDR2 ANQGSEA. V lost 7 bases to trimming and J lost 4 bases; unmatched junction nucleotides: 5. The DNA of the CDR3 is TGCAGCGCTGGACAGGGTTCCACTGAAGCTTTCTTT. It is translated as CSAGQGSTEAFF.

This chain uses TRBV6-5 with TRBJ1-2; weak D call: TRBD1 (5 bases). V lost 0 bases and J lost 7, with 9 bases in between. The germline gives CDR1 MNHEY, CDR2 SVGAGI. The CDR3 sequence is 13 residues long. This chain's CDR3 is CASSYSTGLGYTF. The CDR3 region has the DNA TGTGCCAGCAGTTACTCAACAGGTCTTGGCTACACCTTC.

The chain carries TRBV30 and TRBJ2-2, with 7 nucleotides matching TRBD1. Trimming took 2 bases from V and 0 from J; bases not matched to a gene: 6. Germline values: CDR1 GTSNPN, CDR2 SVGIG (reference sequence). The CDR3 is 16 residues long. CDR3 sequence (DNA): TGTGCCTGGAGTTTTCCGGGACAGACGAACACCGGGGAGCTGTTTTTT. Its protein product is CAWSFPGQTNTGELFF.

The chain uses TRBV4-1 and TRBJ2-7; maybe TRBD1 (5 bases). CDR1 MGHRA and CDR2 YSYEKL come from the germline V gene. V lost 0 bases and J lost 1, with 22 bases in between. The CDR3 runs 19 residues. In nucleotides, the CDR3 is TGCGCCAGCAGCCAAGATGAGGACCGGTCCAGGGTCCCTTCCTACGAGCAGTACTTC. This codes for CASSQDEDRSRVPSYEQYF.

This chain uses TRBV6-6 with TRBJ2-7; 8 bases map to TRBD1. The germline V gene encodes CDR1 MNHNY and CDR2 SVGAGI (reference sequence). Losses at the gene ends were 4 bases for V and 5 bases for J; bases not matched to a gene: 7. This CDR3 contains 14 residues. The CDR3 DNA is TGTGCCAGCAGTTTTACCGGGACAGGAAACGAGCAGTACTTC. Its protein is CASSFTGTGNEQYF.

The rearrangement uses TRBV5-6 and TRBJ2-1; no firm D call. Germline CDR1 SGHDT, CDR2 YYEEEE. The CDR3 sequence is 15 residues long. V was clipped by 4 bases and J by 7 bases, with 18 bases between them. CDR3 DNA sequence: TGTGCCAGCAGCCAGCCTCGGGTCTCGACGAATGAGCAGTTCTTC. This sequence encodes CASSQPRVSTNEQFF. The variable domain in full, completed from reference TRBV5-6 and TRBJ2-1, reads DAGVTQSPTHLIKTRGQQVTLRCSPKSGHDTVSWYQQALGQGPQFIFQYYEEEERQRGNFPDRFSGHQFPNYSSELNVNALLLGDSALYLCASSQPRVSTNEQFFGPGTRLTVL.

The genes are TRBV10-1 and TRBJ2-7, with TRBD1 matching 7 bases. The V and J ends lost 4 bases and 1 base, in that order; junction bases with no gene match: 1. Germline CDR1 is WNHNN and CDR2 is SYGVQD (reference sequence). The CDR3 totals 13 residues. In DNA form, the CDR3 reads TGCGCCAGCAGTGCGGGACAGTCCTACGAGCAGTACTTC. Encoded protein: CASSAGQSYEQYF.

The V gene is TRBV4-1, the J gene TRBJ2-7, with D tentatively TRBD2 (5 bases). The germline V gene encodes CDR1 MGHRA and CDR2 YSYEKL. The CDR3 sequence is 13 residues long. The germline V and J ends were trimmed by 2 bases and 5 bases, with 10 bases remaining between them. In nucleotides, the CDR3 is TGCGCCAGCAGCCAACCCCGGGAAGACGAGCAGTACTTC. Its protein is CASSQPREDEQYF.

The chain links TRBV11-3 to TRBJ2-6; D possibly corresponds to TRBD1 (5 bases). V lost 5 bases and J lost 0, with 17 bases in between. CDR3 length: 18 amino acids. Germline CDR1 SGHNT, CDR2 YENEEA. CDR3 sequence: CASSPSGAGLSGANVLTF. CDR3 in DNA: TGTGCCAGCAGCCCAAGTGGGGCAGGCCTCTCTGGGGCCAACGTCCTGACTTTC.

The chain uses TRBV6-5 and TRBJ1-2; 7 nucleotides line up with TRBD1. Germline CDR1 and CDR2: MNHEY and SVGAGI. CDR3 length equals 15 residues. Trimming took 2 bases from V and 8 from J; bases not matched to a gene: 11. CDR3 protein: CASSYERQGSTGYTF. CDR3 coding DNA: TGTGCCAGCAGTTACGAACGACAGGGTTCGACCGGCTACACCTTC.

The gene calls are TRBV1 and TRBJ1-1; the table's D call, TRBD1, was not checked against the DNA. TRBV1 is marked as a pseudogene. This CDR3 is 14 amino acids long. The chain's CDR3 is CTSSSGDADTEAFF. As DNA, the CDR3 is TGCACCAGCAGCTCAGGGGACGCGGACACTGAAGCTTTCTTT.

V usage is TRBV28 and J usage is TRBJ1-5, with 7 bases identical to TRBD1. The CDR3 consists of 14 residues. Germline V gene lookup returns CDR1 MDHEN and CDR2 SYDVKM. The trim removed 6 bases at V and 7 bases at J, leaving 9 bases unmatched. The CDR3 is CASSSPDRVQPQHF. In DNA form, the CDR3 reads TGTGCCAGCAGCTCCCCCGACAGGGTCCAGCCCCAGCATTTT.

This chain links TRBV19 with TRBJ2-6, with TRBD1 matching 10 bases. The CDR3 spans 15 residues. With V trimmed by 9 bases and J by 2 bases, 4 bases remained unmatched. Germline CDR1 is LNHDA and CDR2 is SQIVND (reference sequence). The CDR3 protein is CASRTGGTGANVLTF. CDR3 DNA: TGTGCCAGCAGGACAGGGGGAACTGGGGCCAACGTCCTGACTTTC.